This entry describes one T cell receptor beta chain. This clone is a singleton in its sample. No cognate antigen has been identified for it. No much larger clonotype is one base removed from it; base qualities were not supplied. The data are from a study of blood T cell repertoires in COVID-19 (dated by TCRdb to the early 2020s). Some background on the complete study: Collaborator samples came from the United States, Italy and Spain and covered acute and convalescent phases of COVID-19. The prospective study material was composed of cDNA or gDNA derived from T cells, B-cell-depleted T cells, or PBMCs. HLA class I and class II types, where available, came from metadata supplied by the sample provider rather than from assay-based typing. Samples were obtained from the ongoing ImmuneRACE study (first 160 participants) and from 1,254 subjects provided by 6 global collaborators. Deeply sampled blood TCRbeta repertoires from subjects exposed to, actively infected with, or recovered from COVID-19 were included in the dataset. The repertoires were made available in a free public database intended to serve as a resource for research on the immune response to SARS-CoV-2. Sample metadata almost always included a de-identified subject ID, COVID-19 status, age in years and sex. Study-wide findings and limitations: Clinical and demographic metadata were provided uncurated, with the amount varying by source and participant.

Trimming accounts for 8 bases at V and 12 bases at J, while the number of junction bases matched to no gene is 12. The CDR3, from cysteine to phenylalanine, totals 12 residues. Only the CDR3 DNA stays, 36 bases, in frame from base 1. The germline V gene (reference sequence) sets CDR1 to LNHDA and CDR2 to SQIVND. The collaborating institutions used their own protocols to collect whole blood in K2EDTA tubes. For TCRbeta analysis, collaborator samples were shipped as frozen whole blood, as isolated PBMCs, or as DNA extracted from either sample type. TCRbeta CDR3 regions were amplified from genomic DNA using the immunoSEQ Assay, a bias-controlled multiplex PCR. Per the authors' processing: The number of nucleated cells in each sample was estimated by amplification of reference gene primers within the assay. Sequence reads were collapsed and filtered to measure the absolute abundance of every unique TCRbeta CDR3 rearrangement. Productive Simpson clonality was computed per sample as the square root of Simpson's diversity index over productive rearrangements. TCRdb stores this immuneACCESS table with in-frame sequences only. Part of the clones is absent; in the studies checked, under half of the shortfall reflects unresolved V genes, and no reason is known for the rest. Clone size and V and J calls were adopted from that table, with D and trimming inferred from the DNA. The sample table lists about 66,000 clones, around nine tenths of them with a count of one. Approximately 3.6% of the sample belongs to the ten largest clones.

The source is a man between 65 and 85 years old with acute or convalescent COVID-19. This chain is built from TRBV19 and TRBJ1-2; 7 bases in between match TRBD1. Sequencing input: peripheral blood. For the CDR3, the sequence is CASRDFTGEDTF. The nucleotide sequence reads TGTGCCAGTCGAGACTTTACAGGGGAGGACACCTTC.